This T cell receptor (beta chain) is drawn from a study of tumour-infiltrating T cells in Burkitt lymphoma. Study summary: Overall and progression-free survival were predicted by productive clonality.

Assay: immunoSEQ multiplex PCR; the TCRdb copy retains only in-frame clones and omits some. Of about 7,000 clones in the sample, approximately 18% were seen once. This clone was counted a few times. Sequencing used tumor tissue. This clonotype was sampled from a human donor with diffuse large B-cell lymphoma.

CDR3 residues: CAINGPGQGASRYF. DNA of the CDR3: TGTGCCATCAACGGACCGGGACAGGGAGCCAGCAGGTACTTC. The chain uses TRBV10-3 and TRBJ2-7; 9 bases map to TRBD1. Losses at the gene ends were 7 bases for V and 12 bases for J; bases not matched to a gene: 16. The CDR3 consists of 14 residues. CDR1 and CDR2 from the germline V gene are ENHRY and SYGVKD.